The present entry profiles one TCR beta chain with its context. This clone was seen a few times. Its recognized antigen is unknown. No base quality values were provided; no much bigger clone lies one nucleotide off. The data are from a study of cytomegalovirus exposure and HLA in healthy donors (dated 2017 in TCRdb). As for the study more broadly: According to an earlier analysis of several hundred of the donors, some 180 million T cells yielded roughly 100 million unique TCR beta sequences and 250 to 350 Gb of sequence data. Around 320 gigabases of sequencing data and some 85 million unique TCR sequences were included in an early release covering 550 to 800 HLA-typed donors. Of the roughly 400 genotyped donors, 75% to 85% were placed in the genetic ancestry cluster associated with self-reported Caucasian donors. The study aimed to test whether cataloging public T cell receptors could reveal signatures of past pathogen exposure. The study profiled the T cell repertoires of about 640 subjects by immunosequencing and related them to cytomegalovirus serostatus. A separate validation cohort of 100 to 150 different subjects was used in addition to the roughly 670-subject first cohort. The study combined high-throughput TCR immunosequencing, statistical association of individual TCRs with disease status, and machine learning to predict cytomegalovirus infection status. A later analysis re-examined previously published TCR beta repertoires from hundreds of donors and added high-resolution HLA genotyping to investigate patterns of TCR occurrence. Rather than drawing on any new phenotypic data, the later analysis identified candidate immune exposures from TCR beta sequences and the way those sequences occurred across donors. An earlier analysis of fewer than 750 of the donors used high-throughput TCR beta sequencing to judge whether each TCR beta V gene segment behaved as functional or pseudogenic. Alongside the repertoire data, information on donor age, sex, ethnicity and CMV serostatus was compiled. Genome-wide SNP genotypes for about 65% of the roughly 670 donors were used in a later genetic analysis, which treated that subset as a discovery cohort. Every repertoire in the discovery cohort had been generated on one and the same sequencing platform. HLA typing included class I and class II loci at four-digit resolution. The number of typed donors differed by locus: about 620-640 for A, B, C, DRB1 and DQB1; 500 to 550 for DQA1; 606 for DPA1; and around 450 for DPB1. Roughly five DR-DQ haplotypes were handled as single units for association and clustering because linkage in the cohort was strong. Across about 370 genotyped donors of the cohort, an average of roughly 200,000 unique TCR beta nucleotide sequences per donor were sequenced, and roughly 20% of those sequences were non-productive. Overall results and qualifications from the work: V-gene and J-gene trimming of TCR beta chains was associated with a missense DCLRE1C variant in a later genetic analysis, and the association was replicated in an independent cohort. Linkage disequilibrium might explain the correlated functional status among segregating V segments, but an unknown experimental factor could not be excluded. Most TCR sequences were observed very rarely across donors, whereas some public TCRs were present in many individuals. Three of the identified cytomegalovirus-associated TCR beta chains were confirmed in vitro to be specific for cytomegalovirus antigens. At a false discovery rate of 0.05, a later analysis linked around 17,000 TCR beta sequences to specific HLA alleles. Cytomegalovirus status was reported to be diagnosed by the classifier with high specificity and sensitivity in both the original and validation cohorts. In a later analysis, HLA-associated TCR beta chains showed more clonal expansion and lower generation probabilities than non-associated chains that were equally common. A further reported finding was that TCR beta sequences accurately predicted the HLA-A and HLA-B alleles for most subjects in the first cohort. A later analysis reported that several top co-occurrence clusters appeared linked to parvovirus B19, influenza, CMV and Epstein-Barr virus. Sequencing depth was assumed to be roughly uniform across donors in the presence/absence analyses, though that assumption may not hold. A later analysis found that most CMV-associated TCR beta chains appeared HLA-restricted, with HLA associations seemingly driven largely by CMV exposure. The authors suggested that the approach could potentially be extended to other disease states and immunological phenotypes. According to a later genetic analysis, donors in an Asian-associated ancestry cluster had fewer N-insertions in productive TCRs than the approximately 670-donor mean. A group of highly shared sequence variants was considered likely to be a technical artifact of the sequencing pipeline. A later analysis found that TCR association rates varied across HLA loci, with DRB1 alleles showing the most associated TCRs and HLA-C alleles the fewest. Immune exposure information for the cohort was limited to CMV serostatus. An earlier analysis of some 560 of the donors showed that most TCR beta V segments appeared in productive rearrangements either about 87% or about 30% of the time, which broadly matched IMGT annotations. Roughly 17 rarely observed V segments, including chromosome 9 orphons, were excluded from the earlier analysis of several hundred of the donors because counts were too low. In the study, around 150 TCR beta chains were listed as associated with cytomegalovirus. The cohort was sequenced for TCR beta chains only, and without alpha or paired-chain data the features that could be detected were limited. Because some donors lacked HLA typing at each locus, the association tests relied only on the typed subset. Some IMGT-functional V segments, including TRBV6-2 and TRBV6-3, could not be told apart with the 87-base-pair reads, so those segments were excluded. When HLA alleles, especially DR and DQ, strongly co-occurred, TCR associations were difficult to assign to individual alleles.

In total, approximately 690 healthy bone marrow donors made up the cohort. All cohort members were sampled while nominally healthy, although unrecorded immune exposures were likely present. The donor tested CMV seronegative and was one of the 352 seronegative cohort members. A peripheral blood sample was collected from each donor, and TCR beta sequencing was performed on peripheral blood mononuclear cells. Genomic DNA was extracted from the blood cell samples with the Qiagen DNeasy Blood Extraction Kit. The germline V gene (reference sequence) sets CDR1 to SGHNT and CDR2 to YYREEE. The CDR3 runs 13 amino acids, cysteine and phenylalanine included. Kept here is only the CDR3 DNA, which spans 39 bases and is read in frame from base 1. V lost 3 bases and J lost 3 bases; the stretch between them is 10 bases long. The library was obtained by the immunoSEQ multiplex PCR assay. A mixture of 60 forward primers for TCR Vbeta segments and 13 reverse primers for TCR Jbeta segments was used in the multiplex PCR. The CDR3 region of rearranged TCR beta genes was amplified from genomic DNA by a multiplex PCR assay. On the Illumina HiSeq System, the amplified TCR beta libraries were sequenced as 87-base-pair reads. The study's own analysis went as follows. A later analysis counted approximately 84 million unique TCR beta chains across the 666 repertoires, and roughly 9.9 million of these chains were shared by at least two donors. A nearest-neighbor algorithm error-corrected the raw reads and collapsed the reads into unique sequences, merging closely related sequences to remove PCR and sequencing errors. CDR3 sequences were aligned to IMGT reference sequences to assign V, D and J gene segments. For a sequence to be retained, a match of at least six nucleotides to both a V gene segment and a J gene segment was required. A rearrangement was called productive if the CDR3 had no stop codons and remained in frame with V and J, and every other rearrangement was called non-productive. Following IMGT convention, CDR3 was defined as the stretch from the second conserved V-encoded cysteine up to the conserved J-encoded phenylalanine. The earlier analysis of a few hundred of the donors excluded any sequence lacking an unambiguous match to a single V gene segment. In an earlier analysis of 587 of the donors, a V segment was called functional when productive rearrangements were above 56.7%, and segregating when the standard deviation between donors exceeded 5%. A statistical classification framework was developed to diagnose cytomegalovirus status using the catalog of TCR beta chain sequences. In a later analysis, V and J genes were assigned by comparing TCR nucleotide sequences against IMGT/GENE-DB human TR gene sequences. A later analysis assigned CDR3 sequences and most-parsimonious VDJ recombination scenarios with the TCRdist pipeline. In a later analysis, each TCR beta chain was defined by its CDR3 amino acid sequence together with its V-gene family, and reads lacking a unique V-gene family were excluded. In a later analysis, 450 to 600 highly shared, low-generation-probability nucleotide sequences were removed to address suspected cross-contamination and a sequencing artifact. In a later analysis, a clonal expansion index for each public chain was calculated from normalized within-repertoire ranks of inferred template counts. In a later analysis, generation probabilities were computed with a VDJ recombination model fitted to out-of-frame rearrangements, and the resulting probabilities were checked against IGoR. In a later analysis, hypergeometric tests were used to score TCR-TCR, TCR-HLA and TCR-CMV co-occurrence, with a repertoire-size bias correction applied to TCR pairs. False discovery rates were estimated in a later analysis by permuting HLA or CMV assignments 20 times. In a later analysis, co-occurring TCRs were grouped with DBSCAN, and TCRdist sequence similarity was added when clustering was performed within HLA-allele-positive subsets. For co-occurrence clustering, repertoires with fewer than 30,000 or more than 120,000 public chains were excluded, along with about five repertoires with anomalous nucleotide sharing. In its TCRdb copy, this immuneACCESS table keeps in-frame sequences only and misses some clones. Where compared with another copy, unresolved V genes explain less than half of these, and the others have no known cause. The V and J calls and the clone size are those of that table, but D and trimming were determined from the DNA. For this sample the table gives around 99,000 clones, of which approximately 63% were detected only once. Of the sample, 6% to 6.5% falls within the top ten clones.

The chain joins TRBV5-4 to TRBJ2-7; TRBD1 is a weak D gene call, 5 bases matching. This TCR derives from a woman aged 30 to 39 in good health and CMV-seronegative. The sequenced sample consisted of PBMCs. The sequence in DNA is TGTGCCAGCAGCTCACCAGGGCGCTACGAGCAGTACTTC. This sequence encodes CASSSPGRYEQYF.